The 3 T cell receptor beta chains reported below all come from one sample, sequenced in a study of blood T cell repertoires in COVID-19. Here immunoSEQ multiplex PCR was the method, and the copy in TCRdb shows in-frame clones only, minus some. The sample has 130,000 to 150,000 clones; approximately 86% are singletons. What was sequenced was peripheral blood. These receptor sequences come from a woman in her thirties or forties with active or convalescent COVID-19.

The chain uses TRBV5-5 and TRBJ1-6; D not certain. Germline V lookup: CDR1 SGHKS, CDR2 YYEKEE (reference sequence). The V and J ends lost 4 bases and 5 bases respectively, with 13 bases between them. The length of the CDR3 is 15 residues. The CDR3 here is CASSPNFGNNSPLHF. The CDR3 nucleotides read TGTGCCAGCAGCCCGAATTTCGGGAATAATTCACCCCTCCACTTT.

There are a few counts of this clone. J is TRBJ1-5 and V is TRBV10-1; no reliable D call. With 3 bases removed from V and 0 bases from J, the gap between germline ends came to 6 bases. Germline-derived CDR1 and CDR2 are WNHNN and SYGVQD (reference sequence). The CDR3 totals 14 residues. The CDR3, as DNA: TGCGCCAGCAGTGATCCCGGTAGCAATCAGCCCCAGCATTTT. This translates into CASSDPGSNQPQHF.

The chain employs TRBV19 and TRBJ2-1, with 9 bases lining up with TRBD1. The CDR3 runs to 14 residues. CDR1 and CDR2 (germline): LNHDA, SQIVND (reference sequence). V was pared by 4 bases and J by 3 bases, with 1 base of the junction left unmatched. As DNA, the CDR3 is TGTGCCAGTAGTAGGGACAGGGTCTACAATGAGCAGTTCTTC. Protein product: CASSRDRVYNEQFF.